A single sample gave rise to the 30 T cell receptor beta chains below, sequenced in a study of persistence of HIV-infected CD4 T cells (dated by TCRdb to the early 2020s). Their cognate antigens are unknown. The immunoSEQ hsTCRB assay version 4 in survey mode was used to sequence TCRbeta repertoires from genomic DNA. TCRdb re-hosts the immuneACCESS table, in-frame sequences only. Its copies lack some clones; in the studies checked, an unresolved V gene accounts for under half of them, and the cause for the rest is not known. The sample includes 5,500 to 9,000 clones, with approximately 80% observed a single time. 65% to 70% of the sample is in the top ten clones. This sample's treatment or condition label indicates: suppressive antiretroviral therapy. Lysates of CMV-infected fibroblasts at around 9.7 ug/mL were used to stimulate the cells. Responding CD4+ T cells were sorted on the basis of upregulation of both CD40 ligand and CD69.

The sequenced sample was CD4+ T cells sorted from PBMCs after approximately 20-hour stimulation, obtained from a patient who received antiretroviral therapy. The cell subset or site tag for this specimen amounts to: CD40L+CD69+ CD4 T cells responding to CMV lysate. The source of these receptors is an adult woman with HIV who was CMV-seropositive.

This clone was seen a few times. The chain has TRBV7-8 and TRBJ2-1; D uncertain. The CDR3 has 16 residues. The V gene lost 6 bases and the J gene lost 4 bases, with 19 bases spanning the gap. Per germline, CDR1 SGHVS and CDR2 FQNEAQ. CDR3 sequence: CASSLLFAGSYNEQFF. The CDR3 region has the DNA TGTGCCAGCAGTCTTTTGTTCGCAGGTTCGTACAATGAGCAGTTCTTC.

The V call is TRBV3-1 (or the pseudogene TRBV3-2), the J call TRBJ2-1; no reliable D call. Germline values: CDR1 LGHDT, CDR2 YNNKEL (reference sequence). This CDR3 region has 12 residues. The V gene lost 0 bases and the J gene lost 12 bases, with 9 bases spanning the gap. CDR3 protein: CASSQDTPLQFF. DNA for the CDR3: TGTGCCAGCAGCCAAGATACCCCCTTGCAGTTCTTC.

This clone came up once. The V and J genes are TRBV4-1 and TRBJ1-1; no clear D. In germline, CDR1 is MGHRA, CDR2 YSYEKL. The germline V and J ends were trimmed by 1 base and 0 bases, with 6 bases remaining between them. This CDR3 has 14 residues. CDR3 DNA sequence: TGCGCCAGCAGCCAAGCCCCGATGAACACTGAAGCTTTCTTT. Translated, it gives CASSQAPMNTEAFF.

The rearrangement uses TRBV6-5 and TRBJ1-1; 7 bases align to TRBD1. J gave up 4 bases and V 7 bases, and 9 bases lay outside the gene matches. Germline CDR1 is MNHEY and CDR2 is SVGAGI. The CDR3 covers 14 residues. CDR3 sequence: CASNYRGVGTEAFF. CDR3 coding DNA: TGTGCCAGCAACTACAGGGGTGTCGGCACTGAAGCTTTCTTT.

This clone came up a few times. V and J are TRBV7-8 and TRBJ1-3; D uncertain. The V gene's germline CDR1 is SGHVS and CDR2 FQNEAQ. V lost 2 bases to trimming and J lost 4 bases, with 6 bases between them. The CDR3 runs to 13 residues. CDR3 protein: CASSLNSGNTIYF. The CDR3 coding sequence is TGTGCCAGCAGCTTAAATAGCGGAAACACCATATATTTT.

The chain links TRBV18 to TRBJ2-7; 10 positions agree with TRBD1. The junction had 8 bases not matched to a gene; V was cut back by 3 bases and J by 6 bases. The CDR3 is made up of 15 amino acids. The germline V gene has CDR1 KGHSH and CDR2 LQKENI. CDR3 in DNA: TGTGCCAGCTCACCCCGGGACAGGGGATTTGGCGAGCAGTACTTC. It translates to CASSPRDRGFGEQYF.

This CDR3 reads CASSQDYGRNSGYTF. Written as DNA, the CDR3 is TGCGCCAGCAGCCAAGACTATGGGAGGAATAGTGGCTACACCTTC. The chain couples TRBV4-3 to TRBJ1-2; no firm D call. CDR1 and CDR2 (germline): LGHNA, YSLEER. Trimming cost V 0 bases and J 7 bases, with 15 bases left between them. The CDR3 spans 15 residues.

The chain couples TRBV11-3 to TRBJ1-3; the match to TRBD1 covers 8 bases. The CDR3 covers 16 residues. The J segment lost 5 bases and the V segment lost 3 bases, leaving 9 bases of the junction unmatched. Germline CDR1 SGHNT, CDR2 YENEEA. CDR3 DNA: TGTGCCAGCAGCTTCCCCGGACAGGGTGGAAGAAACACCATATATTTT. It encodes CASSFPGQGGRNTIYF.

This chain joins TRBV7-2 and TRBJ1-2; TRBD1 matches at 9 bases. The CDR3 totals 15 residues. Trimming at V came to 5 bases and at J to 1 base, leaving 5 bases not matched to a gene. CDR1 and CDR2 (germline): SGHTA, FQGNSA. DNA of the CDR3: TGTGCCAGCAGCCCGACGGGACAGGGTAACTATGGCTACACCTTC. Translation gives CASSPTGQGNYGYTF.

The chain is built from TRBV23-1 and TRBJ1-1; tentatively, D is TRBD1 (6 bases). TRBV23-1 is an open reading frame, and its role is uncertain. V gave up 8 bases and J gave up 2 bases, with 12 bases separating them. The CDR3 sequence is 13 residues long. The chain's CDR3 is CASGKGGNTEAFF. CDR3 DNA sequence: TGCGCCAGCGGGAAGGGGGGAAACACTGAAGCTTTCTTT.

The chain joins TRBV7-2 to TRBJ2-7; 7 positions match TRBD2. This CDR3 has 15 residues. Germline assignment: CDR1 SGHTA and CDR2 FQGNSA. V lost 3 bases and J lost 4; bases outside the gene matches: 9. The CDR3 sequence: CASSFTNTGGYEQYF. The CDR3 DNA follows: TGTGCCAGCAGCTTTACTAACACGGGGGGTTACGAGCAGTACTTC.

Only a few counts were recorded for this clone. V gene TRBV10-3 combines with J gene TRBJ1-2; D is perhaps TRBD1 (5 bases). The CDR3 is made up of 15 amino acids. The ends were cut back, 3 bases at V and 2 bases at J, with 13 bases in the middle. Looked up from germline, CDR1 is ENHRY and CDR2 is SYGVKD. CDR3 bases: TGTGCCATCAGTGATTCTGGGAAGGGGAACTATGGCTACACCTTC. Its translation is CAISDSGKGNYGYTF.

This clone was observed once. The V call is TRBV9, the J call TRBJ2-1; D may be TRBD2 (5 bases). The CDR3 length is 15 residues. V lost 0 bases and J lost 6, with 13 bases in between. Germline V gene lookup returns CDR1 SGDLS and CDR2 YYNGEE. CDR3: CASSVEPSLGNEQFF. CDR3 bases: TGTGCCAGCAGCGTAGAGCCTAGCTTGGGCAATGAGCAGTTCTTC.

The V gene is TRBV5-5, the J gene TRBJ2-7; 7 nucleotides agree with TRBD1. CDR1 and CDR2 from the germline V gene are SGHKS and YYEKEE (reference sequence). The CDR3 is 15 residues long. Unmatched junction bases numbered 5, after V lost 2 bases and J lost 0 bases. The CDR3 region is CASSFWGTVSYEQYF. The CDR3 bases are TGTGCCAGCAGCTTTTGGGGGACAGTCTCCTACGAGCAGTACTTC. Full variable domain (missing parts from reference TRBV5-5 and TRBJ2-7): DAGVTQSPTHLIKTRGQQVTLRCSPISGHKSVSWYQQVLGQGPQFIFQYYEKEERGRGNFPDRFSARQFPNYSSELNVNALLLGDSALYLCASSFWGTVSYEQYFGPGTRLTVT.

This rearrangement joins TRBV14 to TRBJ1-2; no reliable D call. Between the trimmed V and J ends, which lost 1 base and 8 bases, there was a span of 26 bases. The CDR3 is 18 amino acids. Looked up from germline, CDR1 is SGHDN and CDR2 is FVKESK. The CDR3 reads CASSQGGADTARRRGYTF. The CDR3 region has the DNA TGTGCCAGCAGCCAAGGGGGAGCCGACACAGCCCGACGGAGGGGCTACACCTTC.

CDR3 residues: CASSLAIGTANYGYTF. The CDR3 DNA reads TGTGCCAGCAGCTTAGCGATCGGGACGGCTAACTATGGCTACACCTTC. This chain connects TRBV7-2 to TRBJ1-2; maybe TRBD1 (5 bases). CDR1 is SGHTA and CDR2 is FQGNSA in the germline V gene. V gave up 0 bases and J gave up 0 bases, with 11 bases separating them. The CDR3 runs to 16 residues.

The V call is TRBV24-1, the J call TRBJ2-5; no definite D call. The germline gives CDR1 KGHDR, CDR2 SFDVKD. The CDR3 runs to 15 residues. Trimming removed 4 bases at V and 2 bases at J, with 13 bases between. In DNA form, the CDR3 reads TGTGCCACCAGTGACCCCGGACCCACGCAAGAGACCCAGTACTTC. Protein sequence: CATSDPGPTQETQYF.

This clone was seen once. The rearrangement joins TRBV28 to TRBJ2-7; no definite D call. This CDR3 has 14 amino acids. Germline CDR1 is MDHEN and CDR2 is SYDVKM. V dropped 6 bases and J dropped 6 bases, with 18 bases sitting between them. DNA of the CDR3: TGTGCCAGCAGAGTAGCTGGTCCGTGGGGCGAGCAGTACTTC. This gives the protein CASRVAGPWGEQYF. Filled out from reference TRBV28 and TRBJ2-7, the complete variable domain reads DVKVTQSSRYLVKRTGEKVFLECVQDMDHENMFWYRQDPGLGLRLIYFSYDVKMKEKGDIPEGYSVSREKKERFSLILESASTNQTSMYLCASRVAGPWGEQYFGPGTRLTVT.

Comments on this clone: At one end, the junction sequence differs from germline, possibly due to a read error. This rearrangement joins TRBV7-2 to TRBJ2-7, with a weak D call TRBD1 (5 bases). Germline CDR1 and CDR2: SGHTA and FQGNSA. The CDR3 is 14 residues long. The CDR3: CASSPRVGSFEQYF. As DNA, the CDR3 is TGTGCCAGCAGCCCCAGGGTAGGGTCCTTCGAGCAGTACTTC. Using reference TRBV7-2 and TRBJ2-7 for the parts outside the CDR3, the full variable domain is GAGVSQSPSNKVTEKGKDVELRCDPISGHTALYWYRQSLGQGLEFLIYFQGNSAPDKSGLPSDRFSAERTGGSVSTLTIQRTQQEDSAVYLCASSPRVGSFEQYFGPGTRLTVT.

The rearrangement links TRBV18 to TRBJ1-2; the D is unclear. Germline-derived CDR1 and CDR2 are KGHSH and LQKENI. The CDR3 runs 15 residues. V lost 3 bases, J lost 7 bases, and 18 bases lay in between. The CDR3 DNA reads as TGTGCCAGCTCACCGAGCGACCCTCCAGGCTTTGGCTACACCTTC. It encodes CASSPSDPPGFGYTF. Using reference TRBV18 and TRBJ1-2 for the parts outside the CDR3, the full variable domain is NAGVMQNPRHLVRRRGQEARLRCSPMKGHSHVYWYRQLPEEGLKFMVYLQKENIIDESGMPKERFSAEFPKEGPSILRIQQVVRGDSAAYFCASSPSDPPGFGYTFGSGTRLTVV.

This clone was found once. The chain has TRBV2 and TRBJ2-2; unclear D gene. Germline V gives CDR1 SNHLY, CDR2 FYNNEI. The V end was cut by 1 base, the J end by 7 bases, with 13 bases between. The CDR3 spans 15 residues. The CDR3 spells CASSEGGALGGELFF. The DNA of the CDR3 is TGTGCCAGCAGTGAAGGCGGCGCTCTTGGCGGGGAGCTGTTTTTT.

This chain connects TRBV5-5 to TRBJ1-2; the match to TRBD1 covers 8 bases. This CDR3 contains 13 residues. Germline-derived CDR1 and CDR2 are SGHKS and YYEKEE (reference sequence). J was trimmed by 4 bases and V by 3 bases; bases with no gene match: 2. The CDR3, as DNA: TGTGCCAGCAGCTCGACAGGGGCCTATGGCTACACCTTC. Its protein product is CASSSTGAYGYTF.

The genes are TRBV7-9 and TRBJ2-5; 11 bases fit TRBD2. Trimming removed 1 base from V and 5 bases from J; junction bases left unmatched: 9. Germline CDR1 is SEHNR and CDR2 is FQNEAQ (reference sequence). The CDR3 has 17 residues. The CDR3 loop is CASSLVGSGRAGETQYF. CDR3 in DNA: TGTGCCAGCAGCTTAGTTGGTAGCGGGAGGGCCGGTGAGACCCAGTACTTC.

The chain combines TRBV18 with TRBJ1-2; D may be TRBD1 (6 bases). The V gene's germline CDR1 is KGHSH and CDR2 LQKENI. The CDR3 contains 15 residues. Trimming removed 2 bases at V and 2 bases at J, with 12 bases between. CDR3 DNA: TGTGCCAGCTCACCAAGCTTGGACAGCAACTATGGCTACACCTTC. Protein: CASSPSLDSNYGYTF.

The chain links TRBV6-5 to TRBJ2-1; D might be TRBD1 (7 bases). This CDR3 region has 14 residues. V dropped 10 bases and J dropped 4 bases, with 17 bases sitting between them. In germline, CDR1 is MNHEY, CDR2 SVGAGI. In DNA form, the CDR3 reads TGTGCCATCCCGGGACTCAGGGGGTACAATGAGCAGTTCTTC. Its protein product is CAIPGLRGYNEQFF.

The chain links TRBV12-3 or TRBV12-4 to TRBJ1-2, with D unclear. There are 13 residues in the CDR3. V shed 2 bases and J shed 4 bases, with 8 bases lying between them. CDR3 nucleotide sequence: TGTGCCAGCAGTTTACGGGGAGGCTATGGCTACACCTTC. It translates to CASSLRGGYGYTF.

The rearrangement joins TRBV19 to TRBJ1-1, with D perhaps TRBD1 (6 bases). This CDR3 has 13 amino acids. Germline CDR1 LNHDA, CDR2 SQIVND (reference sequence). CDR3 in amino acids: CASLGQFNTEAFF. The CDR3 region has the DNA TGTGCAAGCCTTGGACAGTTTAACACTGAAGCTTTCTTT.

CDR3 DNA sequence: TGTGCCAGCAGTTCCCAACTTAAGACATACCGTTCCTACAATGAGCAGTTCTTC. This gives the protein CASSSQLKTYRSYNEQFF. The chain joins TRBV6-2 or TRBV6-3 to TRBJ2-1, with no clear D. V lost 4 bases and J lost 1, with 20 bases in between. The CDR3 contains 18 residues. Germline CDR1 is MNHEY and CDR2 is SVGEGT.

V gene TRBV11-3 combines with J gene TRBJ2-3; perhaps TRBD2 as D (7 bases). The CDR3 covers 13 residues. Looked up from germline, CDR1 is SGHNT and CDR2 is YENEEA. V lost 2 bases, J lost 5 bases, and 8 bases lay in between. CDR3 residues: CASSLRGGDTQYF. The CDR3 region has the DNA TGTGCCAGCAGCTTAAGGGGGGGAGATACGCAGTATTTT.

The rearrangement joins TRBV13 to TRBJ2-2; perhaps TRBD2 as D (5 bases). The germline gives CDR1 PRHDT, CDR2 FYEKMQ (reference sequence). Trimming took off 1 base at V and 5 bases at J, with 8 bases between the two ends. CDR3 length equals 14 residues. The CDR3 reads CASSLAGNTGELFF. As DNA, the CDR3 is TGTGCCAGCAGCTTAGCGGGGAATACCGGGGAGCTGTTTTTT.